What follows is one T cell receptor (beta chain) and its context. Its antigen remains unidentified. The CDR3 spans 17 residues. V lost 5 bases and J lost 5; bases outside the gene matches: 6. Looked up from germline, CDR1 is MNHNS and CDR2 is SASEGT. Exclusion covered patients with other autoimmune diseases or uncontrolled infections (as well as pregnancy or lactation). PBMCs were isolated from a roughly 9.6 ml sample of fresh peripheral blood. Scientists amplified the TCR beta CDR3 regions from RNA transcripts. Second-round multiplex PCR came after a first-round RT-PCR that employed HTBI primers. TCRdb called the multiplex PCR reads again in MiXCR, with one record for every CDR3 protein. The sample lists under 200,000 distinct CDR3 sequences, 30% to 45% seen once, with under 6.5% in the top ten. These data are taken from a study of Graves' ophthalmopathy and Graves' hyperthyroidism. Study-wide points: A majority of expanded thyroid clonotypes exceeding 0.001 frequency were likewise present in blood.

The chain recombines TRBV6-1 with TRBJ2-2; 15 bases match TRBD2. Sequencing was performed on peripheral blood. The receptor comes from a woman in her thirties or forties with Graves' ophthalmopathy. CDR3 sequence (DNA): TGTGCCAGCAGTCCCATGGGACTAGCGGGAGGTACCGGGGAGCTGTTTTTT. Translated: CASSPMGLAGGTGELFF.